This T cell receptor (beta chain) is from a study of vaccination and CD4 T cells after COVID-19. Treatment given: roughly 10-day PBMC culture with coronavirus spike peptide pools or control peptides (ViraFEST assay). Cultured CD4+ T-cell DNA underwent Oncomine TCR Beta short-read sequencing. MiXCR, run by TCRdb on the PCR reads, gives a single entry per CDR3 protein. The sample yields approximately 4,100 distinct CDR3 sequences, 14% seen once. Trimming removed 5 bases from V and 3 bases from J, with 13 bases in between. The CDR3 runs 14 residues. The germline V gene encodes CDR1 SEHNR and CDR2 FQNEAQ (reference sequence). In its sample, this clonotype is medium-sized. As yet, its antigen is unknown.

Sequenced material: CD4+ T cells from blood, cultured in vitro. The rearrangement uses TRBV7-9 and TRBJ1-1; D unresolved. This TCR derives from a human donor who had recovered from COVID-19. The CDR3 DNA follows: TGTGCCAGCAGCGCCGAAGCCAGGCACACTGAAGCTTTCTTT. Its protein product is CASSAEARHTEAFF.